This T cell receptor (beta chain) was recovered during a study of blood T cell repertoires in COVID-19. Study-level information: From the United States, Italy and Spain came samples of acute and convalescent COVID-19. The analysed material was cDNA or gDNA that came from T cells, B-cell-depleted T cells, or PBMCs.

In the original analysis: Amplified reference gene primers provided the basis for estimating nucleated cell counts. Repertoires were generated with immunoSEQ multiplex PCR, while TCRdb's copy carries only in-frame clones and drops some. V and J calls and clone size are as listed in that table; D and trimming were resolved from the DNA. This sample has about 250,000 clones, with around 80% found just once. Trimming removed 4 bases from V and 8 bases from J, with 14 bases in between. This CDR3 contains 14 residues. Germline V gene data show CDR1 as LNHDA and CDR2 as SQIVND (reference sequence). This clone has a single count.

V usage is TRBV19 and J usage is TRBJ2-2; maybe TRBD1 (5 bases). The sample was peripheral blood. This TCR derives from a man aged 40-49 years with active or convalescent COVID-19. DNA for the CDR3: TGTGCCAGTAGTACACCTCAGGGTAATGGGGAGCTGTTTTTT. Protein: CASSTPQGNGELFF.